This T cell receptor (beta chain) is from a study of T cells in Graves' hyperthyroidism and ophthalmopathy. In the study overall: Pretreatment peripheral blood was obtained at initial diagnosis.

This clonotype showed up many times. The target antigen is unknown. Broader study findings: Ophthalmopathy stood apart from stable hyperthyroidism in a 13 V-J model. The blood repertoire included most of the expanded thyroid clonotypes above 0.001.

Amplified regions were TCR beta CDR3 sequences from RNA transcripts. The primer set for the first-round RT-PCR of the TCR CDR3 was HTBI. MiXCR was run by TCRdb on the multiplex PCR reads, yielding one entry per CDR3 protein. The sample has fewer than 350,000 distinct CDR3 sequences; 21% are singletons. The receptor was derived from a woman in her 50s with Graves' hyperthyroidism. Material: blood.

The CDR3 DNA reads as TGCGCCAGCAGCTTTGGGGGAGCGGAAAGTTCACCCCTCCACTTT. It codes for CASSFGGAESSPLHF. The chain recombines TRBV5-1 with TRBJ1-6, with a weak D call TRBD1 (5 bases). Between the trimmed V and J ends, which lost 2 bases and 9 bases, there was a span of 15 bases. The CDR3 totals 15 residues. The germline V gene encodes CDR1 SGHRS and CDR2 YFSETQ.